This T cell receptor (beta chain) was sequenced during a study of T-cell memory formation after mild COVID-19. Study outcomes and limitations: Confirmation of SARS-CoV-2 specificity was lacking for second-wave clones peaking day 37.

A remark on this clonotype: Its specificity is not known.

The CDR3 is 16 amino acids. The germline gives CDR1 LNHDA, CDR2 SQIVND (reference sequence). The junction had 4 bases not matched to a gene; V was cut back by 5 bases and J by 2 bases. TCRdb re-called the 5' RACE reads with MiXCR, one entry per CDR3 protein. The sample carries roughly 200,000 distinct CDR3 sequences, about a sixth recorded once. The V and J genes are TRBV19 and TRBJ2-6; 9 bases line up with TRBD1. Sample: PBMCs or a T cell subset sorted from them (not recorded which). The source is an adult woman who had mild COVID-19 (a few samples of this study predate the infection). Cell type and time point are not known. The CDR3 loop reads CASSVTGGPGANVLTF. CDR3 DNA sequence: TGTGCCAGTAGTGTTACAGGGGGCCCTGGGGCCAACGTCCTGACTTTC.